The rows below give T cell receptor beta chains drawn from one sample of a study of cytomegalovirus exposure and HLA in healthy donors. Here immunoSEQ multiplex PCR was the method, and the copy in TCRdb shows in-frame clones only, minus some. The repertoire holds around 120,000 clones, with 80% as singletons. Sequencing was carried out using PBMCs. The receptor set was obtained from a woman aged 40 to 50 in good health and CMV-seronegative. CDR3s include the opening cysteine and the closing phenylalanine or tryptophan. The order of the fields is D gene, clone size, V gene, CDR3 length, J gene, CDR3 DNA, CDR3 protein. A D gene is named only where the DNA matches it firmly. Clone size is stated in some rows and not others, as once, few, many or a class when expanded.

D: .
size: .
V: TRBV6-6
length: 15
J: TRBJ1-2
DNA: TGTGCCAGCAGTTACTCGAATCCGGCTGACTATGGCTACCCCTTC
CDR3: CASSYSNPADYGYPF

D: TRBD1
size: .
V: TRBV6-5
length: 14
J: TRBJ2-7
DNA: TGTGCCAGCAGTTACTCGGGACAGGGGAACGAGCAGTACTTC
CDR3: CASSYSGQGNEQYF

D: .
size: once
V: TRBV6-6
length: 13
J: TRBJ1-1
DNA: TGTGCCAGCACTTCCGGGACTAGCACTGAAGCTTTCTTT
CDR3: CASTSGTSTEAFF

D: .
size: .
V: TRBV15
length: 15
J: TRBJ2-7
DNA: TGTGCCACCAGCAGAGATCCTCAGGGGACCTACGAGCAGTACTTC
CDR3: CATSRDPQGTYEQYF

D: .
size: .
V: TRBV7-9
length: 16
J: TRBJ2-7
DNA: TGTGCCAGCAGCCCCCCACAGATAACCATCTCCTACGAGCAGTACTTC
CDR3: CASSPPQITISYEQYF

D: .
size: .
V: TRBV4-1
length: 17
J: TRBJ1-4
DNA: TGCGCCAGCAGCCAAGGGGGGCTTGGGGGTGTGAGTGAAAAACTGTTTTTT
CDR3: CASSQGGLGGVSEKLFF

D: TRBD1
size: .
V: TRBV14
length: 16
J: TRBJ2-7
DNA: TGTGCCAGTAGCCGCGCCGGGACAGGGGCCTTCTACGAGCAGTACTTC
CDR3: CASSRAGTGAFYEQYF

D: .
size: .
V: TRBV2
length: 15
J: TRBJ2-3
DNA: TGTGCCAGCGTGTCGACGGCGGTGTCCACAGATACGCAGTATTTT
CDR3: CASVSTAVSTDTQYF

D: TRBD2
size: .
V: TRBV13
length: 15
J: TRBJ2-2
DNA: TGTGCCAGCAGCTTAGGGACTAGCGGGACCGGGGAGCTGTTTTTT
CDR3: CASSLGTSGTGELFF

D: TRBD1
size: few
V: TRBV7-9
length: 13
J: TRBJ1-2
DNA: TGTGCCAGCAGCTCCGGACAGGGTAGTGGCTACACCTTC
CDR3: CASSSGQGSGYTF

D: .
size: .
V: TRBV9
length: 15
J: TRBJ1-1
DNA: TGTGCCAGCAGCTTTTATCAGGGAGGGGAGGGTGAAGCTTTCTTT
CDR3: CASSFYQGGEGEAFF

D: TRBD2
size: .
V: TRBV4-3
length: 20
J: TRBJ2-2
DNA: TGCGCCAGCAGCCAAGATTTGTTAGGACTAGCGGGGGGGAACACCGGGGAGCTGTTTTTT
CDR3: CASSQDLLGLAGGNTGELFF

D: .
size: .
V: TRBV9
length: 17
J: TRBJ1-1
DNA: TGTGCCAGCAACGCAATTAGGGGAAGACACCTGAACACTGAAGCTTTCTTT
CDR3: CASNAIRGRHLNTEAFF

D: .
size: .
V: TRBV19
length: 12
J: TRBJ1-2
DNA: TGTGCCAGTAGTATAGGCGGGGCCGGCTACACCTTC
CDR3: CASSIGGAGYTF

D: .
size: few
V: TRBV7-9
length: 13
J: TRBJ1-1
DNA: TGTGCCAGCAGCTCAGGGTTTACCACTGAAGCTTTCTTT
CDR3: CASSSGFTTEAFF

D: .
size: .
V: TRBV9
length: 15
J: TRBJ2-1
DNA: TGTGCCAGCAGCGAAGCGCCCAGCTCCTACAATGAGCAGTTCTTC
CDR3: CASSEAPSSYNEQFF

D: TRBD2
size: .
V: TRBV9
length: 15
J: TRBJ2-1
DNA: TGTGCCAGCAGCGTAGGGGGACTAGCGCGGAATGAGCAGTTCTTC
CDR3: CASSVGGLARNEQFF

D: .
size: .
V: TRBV20-1
length: 11
J: TRBJ2-3
DNA: TGCAGTGGCGTAGTCTCCGATACGCAGTATTTT
CDR3: CSGVVSDTQYF

D: .
size: .
V: TRBV7-2
length: 12
J: TRBJ1-1
DNA: TGTGCCAGCAGCCTCCGACGGAGGGAAGCTTTCTTT
CDR3: CASSLRRREAFF

D: .
size: .
V: TRBV6-1
length: 14
J: TRBJ1-1
DNA: TGTGCCAGCAGTGAAGGCCCCGCGGAAAGTGAAGCTTTCTTT
CDR3: CASSEGPAESEAFF

D: TRBD2
size: .
V: TRBV7-3
length: 15
J: TRBJ2-5
DNA: TGTGCCAGCAGCTTAGGCGCGGGGGATGGCGAGACCCAGTACTTC
CDR3: CASSLGAGDGETQYF

D: .
size: .
V: TRBV28
length: 12
J: TRBJ2-7
DNA: TGTGCCAGCAGCATAAACAGGGACGAGCAGTACTTC
CDR3: CASSINRDEQYF

D: .
size: .
V: TRBV5-1
length: 16
J: TRBJ2-7
DNA: TGCGCCCGCAGCTTGGGGGTAGTGGGCCCGTACAACGAGCAGTACTTC
CDR3: CARSLGVVGPYNEQYF

D: .
size: .
V: TRBV9
length: 13
J: TRBJ2-2
DNA: TGTGCCAGCAGACAAGGGCGGGCCGGGGAGCTGTTTTTT
CDR3: CASRQGRAGELFF

D: .
size: few
V: TRBV4-2
length: 11
J: TRBJ2-3
DNA: TGTGCCAGCAGCCAACAAGATACGCAGTATTTT
CDR3: CASSQQDTQYF

D: .
size: .
V: TRBV6-5
length: 13
J: TRBJ1-1
DNA: TGTGCCAGCAGAAGGGGGTTTAGCACTGAAGCTTTCTTT
CDR3: CASRRGFSTEAFF

D: .
size: .
V: TRBV6-1
length: 15
J: TRBJ1-5
DNA: TGTGCCAGCAGTGAAGGGGCCCCCGCAGGTCAGCCCCAGCATTTT
CDR3: CASSEGAPAGQPQHF

D: .
size: .
V: TRBV6-1
length: 13
J: TRBJ1-1
DNA: TGTGCCAGCAGGAAGGGACAGAACACTGAAGCTTTCTTT
CDR3: CASRKGQNTEAFF

D: .
size: few
V: TRBV29-1
length: 13
J: TRBJ1-2
DNA: TGCAGCGTTGAAGGGTTACGGGGCTATGGCTACACCTTC
CDR3: CSVEGLRGYGYTF

D: TRBD2
size: few
V: TRBV4-3
length: 16
J: TRBJ2-1
DNA: TGCGCCAGCAGCCAGGAAACTAGCGGGAGCTACAATGAGCAGTTCTTC
CDR3: CASSQETSGSYNEQFF

D: TRBD2
size: .
V: TRBV7-2
length: 15
J: TRBJ2-3
DNA: TGTGCCAGCAGAAAGACTAGCGGGTGGGGGTATACGCAGTATTTT
CDR3: CASRKTSGWGYTQYF

D: TRBD1
size: .
V: TRBV5-6
length: 14
J: TRBJ1-4
DNA: TGTGCCAGCATCTATGACAGGGCAAATGAAAAACTGTTTTTT
CDR3: CASIYDRANEKLFF

D: TRBD2
size: .
V: TRBV9
length: 15
J: TRBJ2-3
DNA: TGTGCCAGCAGCGTAACGGGAGGACCCACAGATACGCAGTATTTT
CDR3: CASSVTGGPTDTQYF

D: .
size: once
V: TRBV7-9
length: 11
J: TRBJ1-2
DNA: TGTGCCAGCAGGAAGGACAGAGAGTACACCTTC
CDR3: CASRKDREYTF

D: .
size: .
V: TRBV27
length: 13
J: TRBJ2-7
DNA: TGTGCCAGCAGTTTACGGCGGGGAAGGGAGCAGTACTTC
CDR3: CASSLRRGREQYF

D: TRBD1
size: .
V: TRBV6-1
length: 14
J: TRBJ2-2
DNA: TGTGCCAGTAGAACAGGGGCCAACACCGGGGAGCTGTTTTTT
CDR3: CASRTGANTGELFF

D: .
size: .
V: TRBV29-1
length: 13
J: TRBJ1-1
DNA: TGCAGCGTTGAAGACGCGGGGGAGCGCGAAGCTTTCTTT
CDR3: CSVEDAGEREAFF

D: .
size: .
V: TRBV6-5
length: 13
J: TRBJ2-7
DNA: TGTGCCAGCAGTTACCGGGACACCTACGAGCAGTACTTC
CDR3: CASSYRDTYEQYF

D: .
size: few
V: TRBV14
length: 14
J: TRBJ1-3
DNA: TGTGCCAGCAGCCTCCAGACAGGACGAAACACCATATATTTT
CDR3: CASSLQTGRNTIYF

D: .
size: .
V: TRBV28
length: 13
J: TRBJ2-1
DNA: TGTGCCAGCAGTTTTGTCAGTTACAATGAGCAGTTCTTC
CDR3: CASSFVSYNEQFF

D: .
size: once
V: TRBV4-3
length: 13
J: TRBJ2-3
DNA: TGCGCCAGCAGCCGCAGCCGGGGGGATACGCAGTATTTT
CDR3: CASSRSRGDTQYF

D: TRBD2
size: once
V: TRBV4-3
length: 17
J: TRBJ2-5
DNA: TGCGCCAGCAGCCAAGGCTATAGGACTAGCGGCTCGAGGGCCCAGTACTTC
CDR3: CASSQGYRTSGSRAQYF

D: TRBD2
size: .
V: TRBV2
length: 14
J: TRBJ2-3
DNA: TGTGCCAGCAGAACTAGCGGGAGTGCAGATACGCAGTATTTT
CDR3: CASRTSGSADTQYF

D: .
size: few
V: TRBV5-1
length: 13
J: TRBJ2-5
DNA: TGCGCCAGCAGCTTGGGGGAGGAAGAGACCCAGTACTTC
CDR3: CASSLGEEETQYF

D: .
size: .
V: TRBV19
length: 13
J: TRBJ1-5
DNA: TGTGCCAGTAGTATAGCCCAGGGAAGGCCCCAGCATTTT
CDR3: CASSIAQGRPQHF

D: TRBD1
size: .
V: TRBV11-3
length: 15
J: TRBJ2-7
DNA: TGTGCCAGCAGCAGCGGCGAGAGGGGGCGCGGGGAGCAGTACTTC
CDR3: CASSSGERGRGEQYF

D: TRBD2
size: .
V: TRBV14
length: 15
J: TRBJ2-5
DNA: TGTGCCAGCAGCCAAGATAGCCTAGCGGTGAAGACCCAGTACTTC
CDR3: CASSQDSLAVKTQYF